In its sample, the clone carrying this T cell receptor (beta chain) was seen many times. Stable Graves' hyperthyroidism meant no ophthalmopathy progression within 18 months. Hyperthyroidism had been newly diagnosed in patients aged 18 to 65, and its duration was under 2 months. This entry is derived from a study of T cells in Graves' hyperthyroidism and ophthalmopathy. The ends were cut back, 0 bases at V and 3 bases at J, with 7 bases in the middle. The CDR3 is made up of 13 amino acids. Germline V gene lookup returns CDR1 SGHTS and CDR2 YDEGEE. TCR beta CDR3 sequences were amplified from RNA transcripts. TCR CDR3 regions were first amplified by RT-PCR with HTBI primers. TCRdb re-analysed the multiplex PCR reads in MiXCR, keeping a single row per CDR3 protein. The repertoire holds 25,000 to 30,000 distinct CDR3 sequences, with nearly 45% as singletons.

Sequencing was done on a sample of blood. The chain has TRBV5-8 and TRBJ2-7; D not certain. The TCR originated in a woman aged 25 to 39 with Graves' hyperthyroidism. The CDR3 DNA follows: TGTGCCAGCAGCTTGGGGCAGAGCTACGAGCAGTACTTC. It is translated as CASSLGQSYEQYF.